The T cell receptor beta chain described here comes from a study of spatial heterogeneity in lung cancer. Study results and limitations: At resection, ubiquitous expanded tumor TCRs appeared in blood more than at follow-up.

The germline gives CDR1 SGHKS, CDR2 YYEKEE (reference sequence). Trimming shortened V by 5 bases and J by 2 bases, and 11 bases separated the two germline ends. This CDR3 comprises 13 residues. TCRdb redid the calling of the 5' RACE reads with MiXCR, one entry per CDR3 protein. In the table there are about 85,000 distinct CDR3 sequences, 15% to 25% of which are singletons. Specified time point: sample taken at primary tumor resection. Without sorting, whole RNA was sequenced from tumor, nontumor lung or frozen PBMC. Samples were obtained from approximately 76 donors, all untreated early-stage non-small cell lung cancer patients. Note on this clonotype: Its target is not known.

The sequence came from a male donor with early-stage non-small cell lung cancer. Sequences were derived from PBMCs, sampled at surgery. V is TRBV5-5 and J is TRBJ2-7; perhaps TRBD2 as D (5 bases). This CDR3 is CASSRPGTYEQYF. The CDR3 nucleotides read TGTGCCAGCAGTCGGCCGGGAACCTACGAGCAGTACTTC.